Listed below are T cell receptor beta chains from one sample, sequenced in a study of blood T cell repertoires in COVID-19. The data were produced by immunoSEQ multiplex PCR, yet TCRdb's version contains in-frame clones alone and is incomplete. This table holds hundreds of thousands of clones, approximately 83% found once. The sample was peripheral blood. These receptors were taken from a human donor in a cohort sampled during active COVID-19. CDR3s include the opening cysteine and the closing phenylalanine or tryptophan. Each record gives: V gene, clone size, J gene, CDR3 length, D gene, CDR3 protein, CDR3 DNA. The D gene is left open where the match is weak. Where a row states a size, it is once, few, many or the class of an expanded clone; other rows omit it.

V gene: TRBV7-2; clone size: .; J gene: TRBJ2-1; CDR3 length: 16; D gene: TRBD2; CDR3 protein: CASSLAPSGRGGEQFF; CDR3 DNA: TGTGCCAGCAGCTTAGCTCCTAGCGGGAGGGGGGGTGAGCAGTTCTTC
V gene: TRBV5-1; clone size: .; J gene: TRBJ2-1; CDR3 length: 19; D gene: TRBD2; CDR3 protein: CASSLSGLGGRATFDEQFF; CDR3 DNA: TGCGCCAGCAGCTTGAGTGGTTTAGGCGGGAGGGCCACTTTCGATGAGCAGTTCTTC
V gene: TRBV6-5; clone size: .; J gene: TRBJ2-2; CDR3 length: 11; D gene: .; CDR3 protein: CASTPGGELFF; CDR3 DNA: TGTGCCAGCACCCCAGGCGGGGAGCTGTTTTTT
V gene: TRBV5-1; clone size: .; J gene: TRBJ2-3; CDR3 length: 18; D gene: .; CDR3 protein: CASSHGTYSLIGTDTQYF; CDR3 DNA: TGCGCCAGCAGCCACGGGACTTACTCCCTGATAGGCACAGATACGCAGTATTTT
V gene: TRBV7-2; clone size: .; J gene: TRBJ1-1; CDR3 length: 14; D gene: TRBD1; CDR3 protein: CATTQGARNTEAFF; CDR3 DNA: TGTGCCACGACTCAGGGGGCGCGAAACACTGAAGCTTTCTTT
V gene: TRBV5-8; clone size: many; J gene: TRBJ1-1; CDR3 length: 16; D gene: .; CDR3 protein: CASRLGAGRSVAEAFF; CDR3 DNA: TGTGCCAGCAGATTGGGGGCAGGGAGGTCCGTAGCTGAAGCTTTCTTT
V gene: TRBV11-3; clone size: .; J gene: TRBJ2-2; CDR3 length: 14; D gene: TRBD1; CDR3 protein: CASSASGQGARLFF; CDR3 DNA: TGTGCCAGCAGCGCTTCCGGACAGGGGGCGAGGCTGTTTTTT
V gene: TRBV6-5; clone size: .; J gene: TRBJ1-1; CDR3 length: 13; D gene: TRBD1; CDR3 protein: CASIKPGGTEAFF; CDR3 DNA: TGTGCCAGCATCAAACCAGGGGGCACTGAAGCTTTCTTT
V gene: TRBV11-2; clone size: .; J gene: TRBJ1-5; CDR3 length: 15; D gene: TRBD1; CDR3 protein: CASSLVSDRGRSQHF; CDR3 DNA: TGTGCCAGCAGCTTAGTTTCGGACAGGGGGAGGTCCCAGCATTTT
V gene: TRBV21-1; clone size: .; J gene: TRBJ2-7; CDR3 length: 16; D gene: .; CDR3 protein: CASSIEPGQGLLEQYF; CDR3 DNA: TGTGCCAGCAGTATAGAGCCGGGACAGGGCCTTTTGGAGCAGTACTTC
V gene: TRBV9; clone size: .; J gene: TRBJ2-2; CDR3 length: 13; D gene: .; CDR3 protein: CASSVDGGGELFF; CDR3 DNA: TGTGCCAGCAGCGTAGACGGCGGCGGGGAGCTGTTTTTT
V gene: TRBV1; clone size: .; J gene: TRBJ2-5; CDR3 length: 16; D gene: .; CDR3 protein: CTSTPSREGLGETQYF; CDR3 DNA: TGCACCAGCACCCCTTCACGGGAGGGCCTAGGGGAGACCCAGTACTTC
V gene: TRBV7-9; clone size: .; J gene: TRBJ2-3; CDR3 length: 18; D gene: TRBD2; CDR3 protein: CASSPLAGRQVRADTQYF; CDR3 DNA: TGTGCCAGCAGCCCTCTAGCGGGAAGGCAGGTCCGGGCAGATACGCAGTATTTT
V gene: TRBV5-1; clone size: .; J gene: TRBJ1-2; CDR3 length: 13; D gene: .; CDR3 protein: CASKLWDYYGYTF; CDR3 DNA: TGCGCCAGCAAATTGTGGGACTACTATGGCTACACCTTC
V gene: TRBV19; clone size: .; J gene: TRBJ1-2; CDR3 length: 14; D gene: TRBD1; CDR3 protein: CASSSLGQGFGYTF; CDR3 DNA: TGTGCCAGTAGTAGTCTTGGACAGGGCTTTGGCTACACCTTC
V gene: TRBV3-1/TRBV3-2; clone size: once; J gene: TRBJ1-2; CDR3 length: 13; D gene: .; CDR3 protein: CASSRARGDGYTF; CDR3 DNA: TGTGCCAGCAGCCGAGCCAGAGGTGATGGCTACACCTTC
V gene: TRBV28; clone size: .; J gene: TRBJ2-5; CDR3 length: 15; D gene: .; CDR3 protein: CASSLEPGRVETQYF; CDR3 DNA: TGTGCCAGCAGTCTAGAGCCAGGCAGGGTGGAGACCCAGTACTTC
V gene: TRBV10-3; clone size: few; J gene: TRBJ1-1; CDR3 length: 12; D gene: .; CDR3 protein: CAISEWEDGAFF; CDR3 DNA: TGTGCCATCAGTGAGTGGGAGGACGGCGCTTTCTTT
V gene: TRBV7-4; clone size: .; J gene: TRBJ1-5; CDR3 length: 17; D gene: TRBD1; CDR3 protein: CASTLGDRGYSNQPQHF; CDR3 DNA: TGTGCCAGCACCTTGGGGGACAGGGGTTATAGCAATCAGCCCCAGCATTTT
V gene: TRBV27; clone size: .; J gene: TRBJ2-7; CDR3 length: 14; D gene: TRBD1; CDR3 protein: CASSSALTGREQYF; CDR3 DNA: TGTGCCAGCAGTTCGGCCTTGACAGGGCGGGAGCAGTACTTC
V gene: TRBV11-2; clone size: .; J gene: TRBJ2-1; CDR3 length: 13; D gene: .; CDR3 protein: CASSSTGYNEQFF; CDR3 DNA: TGTGCCAGCAGCTCCACAGGGTACAATGAGCAGTTCTTC
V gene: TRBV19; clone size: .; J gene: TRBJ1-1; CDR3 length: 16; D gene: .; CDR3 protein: CASSMTWRAQNTEAFF; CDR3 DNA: TGTGCCAGTAGTATGACGTGGCGGGCACAGAACACTGAAGCTTTCTTT
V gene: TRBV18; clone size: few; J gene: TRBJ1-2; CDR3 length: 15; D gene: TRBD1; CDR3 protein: CASSPGGTGHYGYTF; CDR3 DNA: TGTGCCAGCTCACCAGGCGGGACAGGTCACTATGGCTACACCTTC
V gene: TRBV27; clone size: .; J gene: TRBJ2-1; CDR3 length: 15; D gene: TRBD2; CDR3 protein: CASSVPGTNYNEQFF; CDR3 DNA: TGTGCCAGCAGTGTACCCGGGACTAACTACAATGAGCAGTTCTTC
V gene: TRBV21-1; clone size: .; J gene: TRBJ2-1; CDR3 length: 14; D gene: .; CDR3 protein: CAPLRLAGFNEQFF; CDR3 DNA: TGTGCCCCCTTAAGACTAGCGGGGTTCAATGAGCAGTTCTTC
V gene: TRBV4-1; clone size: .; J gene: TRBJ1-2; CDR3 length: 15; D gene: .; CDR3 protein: CASSQGGGSNYGYTF; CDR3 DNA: TGCGCCAGCAGCCAAGGTGGAGGGTCTAACTATGGCTACACCTTC
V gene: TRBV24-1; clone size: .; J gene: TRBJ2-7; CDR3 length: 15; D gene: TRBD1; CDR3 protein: CATSDSIGQAYEQYF; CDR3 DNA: TGTGCCACCAGTGATTCCATCGGACAGGCCTACGAGCAGTACTTC
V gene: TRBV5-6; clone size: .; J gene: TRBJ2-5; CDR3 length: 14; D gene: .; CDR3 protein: CASSWGLYQETQYF; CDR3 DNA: TGTGCCAGCAGCTGGGGCTTATACCAAGAGACCCAGTACTTC
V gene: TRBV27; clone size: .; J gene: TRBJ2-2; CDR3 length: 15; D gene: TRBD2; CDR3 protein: CASSQSGTNTGELFF; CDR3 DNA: TGTGCCAGCAGCCAAAGCGGGACGAACACCGGGGAGCTGTTTTTT
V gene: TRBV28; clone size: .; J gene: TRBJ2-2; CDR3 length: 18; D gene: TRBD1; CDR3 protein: CASSRPGTGKGNTGELFF; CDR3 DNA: TGTGCCAGCAGCCGTCCCGGGACAGGGAAGGGGAACACCGGGGAGCTGTTTTTT
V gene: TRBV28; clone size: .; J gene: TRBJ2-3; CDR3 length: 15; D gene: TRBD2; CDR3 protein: CASTPGLAGVGTQYF; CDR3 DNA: TGTGCCAGTACGCCGGGACTAGCGGGAGTTGGTACGCAGTATTTT
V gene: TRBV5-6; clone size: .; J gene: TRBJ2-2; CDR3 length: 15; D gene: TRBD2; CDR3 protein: CASSLYQREVGELFF; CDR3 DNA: TGTGCCAGCAGCTTGTATCAGCGGGAGGTCGGGGAGCTGTTTTTT
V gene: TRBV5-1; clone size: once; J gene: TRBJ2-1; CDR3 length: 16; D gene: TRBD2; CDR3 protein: CASSSGLAGTSSEQFF; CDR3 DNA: TGCGCCAGCAGCTCAGGACTAGCGGGAACCTCTTCTGAGCAGTTCTTC
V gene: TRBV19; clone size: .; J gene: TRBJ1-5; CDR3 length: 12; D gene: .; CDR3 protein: CASSYSNQPQHF; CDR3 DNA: TGTGCCAGTAGTTATAGCAATCAGCCCCAGCATTTT
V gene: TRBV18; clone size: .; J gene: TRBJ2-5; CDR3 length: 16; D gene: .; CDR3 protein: CASSPRETIDRGTQYF; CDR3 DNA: TGTGCCAGCTCACCCCGCGAAACTATAGACAGAGGGACCCAGTACTTC
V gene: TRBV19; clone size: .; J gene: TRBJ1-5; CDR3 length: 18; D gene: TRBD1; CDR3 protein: CASSRETGDRNIGQPQHF; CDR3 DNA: TGTGCCAGTAGCAGAGAGACAGGGGATAGGAATATAGGTCAGCCCCAGCATTTT